This TCR beta chain is from a study of blood T cell repertoires in COVID-19. Original data processing: Estimated nucleated cell counts came from reference gene primer amplification. Generated by immunoSEQ multiplex PCR, the TCRdb table keeps only in-frame clones and is missing some. V and J calls and clone size are given by that table; D and trimming were obtained from the DNA. Here the sample spans 400,000 or so clones, 70% to 90% being singletons. CDR3 length equals 14 residues. Trimming left V 5 bases short and J 8 bases short, with 18 bases between. The germline gives CDR1 SEHNR, CDR2 FQNEAQ (reference sequence).

V and J are TRBV7-9 and TRBJ1-2, with a tentative D call TRBD1 (5 bases). This clonotype was sampled from a woman aged 40 to 50 with COVID-19, enrolled during active disease. The specimen was peripheral blood. CDR3 protein: CASSPPGGSYGYTF. In DNA, the CDR3 is TGTGCCAGCAGCCCCCCGGGGGGGTCTTACGGCTACACCTTC.